The T cell receptor beta chain described here comes from a study of control samples from healthy donors and cancer patients. Germline CDR1 MNHEY, CDR2 SMNVEV (reference sequence). This CDR3 is built from 20 residues. The J segment lost 0 bases and the V segment lost 6 bases, leaving 17 bases of the junction unmatched. Data came from immunoSEQ multiplex PCR; TCRdb stores just in-frame clones and leaves some out. The data show about 55,000 clones, roughly 86% seen once. The sample comprised blood. The source is a man in his fifties in good health. The gene calls are TRBV27 and TRBJ2-1; the match to TRBD2 covers 10 bases. In nucleotides, the CDR3 is TGTGCCAGCAGCGCTTTATCTCCAGGACTAGCGGACAGCTCCTACAATGAGCAGTTCTTC. Residues: CASSALSPGLADSSYNEQFF.